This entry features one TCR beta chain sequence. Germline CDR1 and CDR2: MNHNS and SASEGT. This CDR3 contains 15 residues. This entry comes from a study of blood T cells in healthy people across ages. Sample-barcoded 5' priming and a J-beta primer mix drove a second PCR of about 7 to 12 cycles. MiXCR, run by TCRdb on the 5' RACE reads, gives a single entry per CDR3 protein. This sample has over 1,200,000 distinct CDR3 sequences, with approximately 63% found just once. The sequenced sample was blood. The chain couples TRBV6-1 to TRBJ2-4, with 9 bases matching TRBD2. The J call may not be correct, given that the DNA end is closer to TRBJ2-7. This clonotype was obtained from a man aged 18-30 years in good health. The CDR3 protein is CASSASRASGNEQYF. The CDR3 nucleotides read TGTGCCAGCAGTGCCTCAAGGGCTAGCGGGAACGAGCAGTACTTC.